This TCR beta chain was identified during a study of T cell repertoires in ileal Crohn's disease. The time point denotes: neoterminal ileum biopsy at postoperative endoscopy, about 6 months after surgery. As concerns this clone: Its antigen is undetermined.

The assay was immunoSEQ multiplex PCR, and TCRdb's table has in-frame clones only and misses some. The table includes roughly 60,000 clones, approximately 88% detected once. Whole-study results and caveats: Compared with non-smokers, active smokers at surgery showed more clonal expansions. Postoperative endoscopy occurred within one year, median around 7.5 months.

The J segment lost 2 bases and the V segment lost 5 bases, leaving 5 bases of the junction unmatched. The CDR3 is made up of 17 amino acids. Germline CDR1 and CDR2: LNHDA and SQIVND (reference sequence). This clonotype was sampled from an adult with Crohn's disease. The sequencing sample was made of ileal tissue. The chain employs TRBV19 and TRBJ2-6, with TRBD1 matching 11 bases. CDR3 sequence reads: CASSYGTGGTGANVLTF. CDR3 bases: TGTGCCAGTAGTTACGGGACAGGGGGTACTGGGGCCAACGTCCTGACTTTC. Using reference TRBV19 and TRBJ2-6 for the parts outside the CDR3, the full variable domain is DGGITQSPKYLFRKEGQNVTLSCEQNLNHDAMYWYRQDPGQGLRLIYYSQIVNDFQKGDIAEGYSVSREKKESFPLTVTSAQKNPTAFYLCASSYGTGGTGANVLTFGAGSRLTVL.